This entry lists 23 T cell receptor beta chains sequenced from one sample in a study of shared clonotypes between healthy human individuals. The repertoire was sequenced with immunoSEQ multiplex PCR; TCRdb's copy has only in-frame clones and lacks some. The sample holds about 1.5 million clones, roughly 96% seen once. The sequenced sample consisted of naive CD4+ T cells sorted from blood. Subset specified: CD45RA+ positively selected. These receptors were obtained from a man under 40 in good health.

The V gene is TRBV11-3, the J gene TRBJ2-3; D remains ambiguous. V dropped 5 bases and J dropped 1 base, with 10 bases sitting between them. This CDR3 is 14 amino acids long. From germline, CDR1 is SGHNT and CDR2 YENEEA. CDR3 region: CASSNRARTDTQYF. The DNA of the CDR3 is TGTGCCAGCAGCAACCGGGCCCGCACAGATACGCAGTATTTT.

The chain employs TRBV5-5 and TRBJ1-5, with unresolved D. CDR1 and CDR2 from the germline V gene are SGHKS and YYEKEE (reference sequence). V lost 0 bases and J 0 bases, leaving 16 bases between the germline ends. This CDR3 is 18 amino acids long. CDR3 sequence reads: CASSLAPLTGYSNQPQHF. The DNA for the CDR3 is TGTGCCAGCAGCTTGGCCCCCCTGACGGGTTATAGCAATCAGCCCCAGCATTTT.

The chain combines TRBV7-2 with TRBJ2-5; 7 nucleotides agree with TRBD2. In germline, CDR1 is SGHTA, CDR2 FQGNSA. The CDR3 loop spans 16 amino acids. J was trimmed by 4 bases and V by 0 bases; bases with no gene match: 8. The CDR3 nucleotides are TGTGCCAGCAGCTTAGCTGGCGGGAGATTGGGAGAGACCCAGTACTTC. It encodes CASSLAGGRLGETQYF.

V gene TRBV6-5 combines with J gene TRBJ2-1, with 7 bases fitting TRBD2. V trimming: 7 bases; J trimming: 3 bases; junction bases outside the gene matches: 3. CDR3 length: 13 amino acids. CDR1 is MNHEY, CDR2 SVGAGI, per germline. CDR3 in amino acids: CASKRDVYNEQFF. The CDR3 nucleotides read TGTGCCAGCAAGCGGGACGTCTACAATGAGCAGTTCTTC.

This chain links TRBV29-1 with TRBJ2-1; 8 bases are shared with TRBD2. Germline loops: CDR1 SQVTM, CDR2 ANQGSEA. The CDR3 covers 15 residues. Trimming took 3 bases from V and 1 from J; bases not matched to a gene: 5. The CDR3 region is CSVDLAGGSYNEQFF. The CDR3 coding sequence is TGCAGCGTTGATTTGGCGGGGGGATCCTACAATGAGCAGTTCTTC.

CDR3 sequence reads: CASSLHNTGELFF. The CDR3 bases are TGCGCCAGCAGCCTCCACAACACCGGGGAGCTGTTTTTT. The chain has TRBV5-1 and TRBJ2-2; D is ambiguous. The V end was cut by 4 bases, the J end by 2 bases, with 6 bases between. CDR1 is SGHRS and CDR2 is YFSETQ in the germline V gene. The CDR3 runs 13 residues.

This sequence joins TRBV6-5 and TRBJ2-7, with 9 bases fitting TRBD1. The CDR3 contains 14 residues. V dropped 6 bases and J dropped 7; count of bases not matched to a gene: 10. Germline CDR1 is MNHEY and CDR2 is SVGAGI. The CDR3 bases are TGTGCCAGCAGACTCACAGGGGGCTCGGATGAGCAGTACTTC. This sequence encodes CASRLTGGSDEQYF.

This chain joins TRBV7-2 and TRBJ1-3; D is perhaps TRBD1 (5 bases). CDR3 length: 18 amino acids. V shed 7 bases and J shed 4 bases, with 26 bases lying between them. Germline loops: CDR1 SGHTA, CDR2 FQGNSA. The chain's CDR3 is CASTQSPAQSGTGNTIYF. The CDR3 DNA follows: TGTGCCAGCACCCAAAGTCCCGCCCAATCAGGGACCGGAAACACCATATATTTT. Filled out from reference TRBV7-2 and TRBJ1-3, the complete variable domain reads GAGVSQSPSNKVTEKGKDVELRCDPISGHTALYWYRQSLGQGLEFLIYFQGNSAPDKSGLPSDRFSAERTGGSVSTLTIQRTQQEDSAVYLCASTQSPAQSGTGNTIYFGEGSWLTVV.

This rearrangement joins TRBV27 to TRBJ2-5, with 9 bases lining up with TRBD1. The V and J ends lost 5 bases and 5 bases, in that order; junction bases with no gene match: 9. The CDR3 has 15 residues. Germline V gene lookup returns CDR1 MNHEY and CDR2 SMNVEV (reference sequence). CDR3 bases: TGTGCCAGCAGTCTAAAGGGACAGGGATGGGAGACCCAGTACTTC. Translated, it gives CASSLKGQGWETQYF.

The gene calls are TRBV6-5 and TRBJ2-7; 10 bases match TRBD1. Trimming cost V 6 bases and J 2 bases; bases outside gene matches: 4. Germline values: CDR1 MNHEY, CDR2 SVGAGI. The CDR3 loop spans 14 amino acids. CDR3 sequence (DNA): TGTGCCAGCAGGGTGGACAGGGGGGCCTACGAGCAGTACTTC. Encoded protein: CASRVDRGAYEQYF.

This chain joins TRBV9 and TRBJ2-7; 10 positions match TRBD2. This CDR3 is 13 amino acids long. Germline V lookup: CDR1 SGDLS, CDR2 YYNGEE. This chain's CDR3 is CAGVAGGRGEQYF. CDR3 sequence (DNA): TGTGCAGGGGTAGCGGGAGGACGGGGTGAGCAGTACTTC.

A single count supports this clone. The chain is built from TRBV28 and TRBJ2-7; TRBD2 might be the D (5 bases). The CDR3 consists of 12 residues. Germline V lookup: CDR1 MDHEN, CDR2 SYDVKM. Between the trimmed V and J ends, which lost 6 bases and 4 bases, there was a span of 10 bases. CDR3 sequence reads: CASRDRRYEQYF. The DNA of the CDR3 is TGTGCCAGCAGGGACCGGAGGTACGAGCAGTACTTC.

Points on this clone: The sample holds other DNA sequences that translate to the same CDR3. The rearrangement joins TRBV18 to TRBJ2-7, with D possibly TRBD1 on 6 matching bases. This CDR3 region has 14 residues. Germline V gives CDR1 KGHSH, CDR2 LQKENI. V was trimmed by 6 bases and J by 0 bases, leaving 12 bases between them. DNA of the CDR3: TGTGCCAGCTCGCTCGACAGGAGCTCCTACGAGCAGTACTTC. Protein: CASSLDRSSYEQYF. Based on the CDR3 plus reference TRBV18 and TRBJ2-7, the full variable domain is NAGVMQNPRHLVRRRGQEARLRCSPMKGHSHVYWYRQLPEEGLKFMVYLQKENIIDESGMPKERFSAEFPKEGPSILRIQQVVRGDSAAYFCASSLDRSSYEQYFGPGTRLTVT.

V usage is TRBV19 and J usage is TRBJ1-4; D not resolved. The CDR3 consists of 13 residues. V lost 7 bases, J lost 8 bases, and 14 bases lay in between. Germline V lookup: CDR1 LNHDA, CDR2 SQIVND (reference sequence). The CDR3 here is CASMVKGGEKLFF. DNA for the CDR3: TGTGCCAGTATGGTGAAGGGAGGAGAAAAACTGTTTTTT.

The chain has TRBV6-1 and TRBJ1-2; TRBD1 is a possible D gene (5 bases). CDR1 is MNHNS, CDR2 SASEGT, per germline. The CDR3 is 16 residues long. V was trimmed by 2 bases and J by 3 bases, leaving 16 bases between them. CDR3 protein: CASSERWDLPYYGYTF. The CDR3 DNA follows: TGTGCCAGCAGTGAACGGTGGGACCTACCCTACTATGGCTACACCTTC.

As DNA, the CDR3 is TGCGCCACCCAATCACTAGCGGGAGTTGGAACCGGGGAGCTGTTTTTT. It encodes CATQSLAGVGTGELFF. This sequence joins TRBV10-1 and TRBJ2-2; 11 bases align to TRBD2. The V gene's germline CDR1 is WNHNN and CDR2 SYGVQD (reference sequence). The CDR3 runs to 16 residues. V was pared by 10 bases and J by 5 bases, with 12 bases of the junction left unmatched.

The genes are TRBV2 and TRBJ1-2; D is uncertain. Deletions cut 9 bases from V and 3 bases from J, with 8 bases between. In germline, CDR1 is SNHLY, CDR2 FYNNEI. This CDR3 comprises 11 residues. CDR3 nucleotides: TGTGCCAGTAGTTCGGACTATGGCTACACCTTC. It specifies CASSSDYGYTF. The whole variable domain, remainder taken from reference TRBV2 and TRBJ1-2, is EPEVTQTPSHQVTQMGQEVILRCVPISNHLYFYWYRQILGQKVEFLVSFYNNEISEKSEIFDDQFSVERPDGSNFTLKIRSTKLEDSAMYFCASSSDYGYTFGSGTRLTVV.

Points on this clone: A much larger clone sits a single nucleotide away, making a read error possible. In nucleotides, the CDR3 is TGTGCCAGCAGTCACTACGAGCAGTACTTC. Translated: CASSHYEQYF. The chain employs TRBV25-1 and TRBJ2-7; the D is unclear. Germline V gives CDR1 MGHDK, CDR2 SYGVNS. Deletions cut 5 bases from V and 3 bases from J, with 2 bases between. This CDR3 comprises 10 residues.

V usage is TRBV7-9 and J usage is TRBJ2-7; 8 bases match TRBD1. Germline trimming cut 3 bases from V and 5 bases from J; bases unmatched to any gene: 15. Germline assignment: CDR1 SEHNR and CDR2 FQNEAQ (reference sequence). The CDR3 totals 17 residues. In DNA, the CDR3 is TGTGCCAGCAGCTTCCGGGGCCCCTCCCAGGGGGCTGACGAGCAGTACTTC. Protein sequence: CASSFRGPSQGADEQYF.

This chain joins TRBV4-2 and TRBJ1-3; D gene unclear. The germline V gene has CDR1 LGHNA and CDR2 YNFKEQ. Trimming took 1 base from V and 2 from J, leaving 12 bases between them. The CDR3 has 16 residues. In nucleotides, the CDR3 is TGTGCCAGCAGCCAAGTAGCGAGCGACGCTGGAAACACCATATATTTT. Amino acid sequence: CASSQVASDAGNTIYF.

The chain uses TRBV5-1 and TRBJ1-4; D is uncertain. The CDR3 length is 14 residues. Germline CDR1 reads SGHRS; CDR2 reads YFSETQ. V shed 6 bases and J shed 0 bases, with 9 bases lying between them. The CDR3: CASKISSTNEKLFF. The CDR3 DNA sequence: TGCGCCAGCAAAATTAGCTCAACTAATGAAAAACTGTTTTTT.

The CDR3 DNA follows: TGCAGCACGTCGGGACAGTCCCAAGAGACCCAGTACTTC. This sequence encodes CSTSGQSQETQYF. The V gene is TRBV29-1, the J gene TRBJ2-5; 7 nucleotides align to TRBD1. Trimming cost V 8 bases and J 1 base; bases outside gene matches: 7. Germline CDR1 is SQVTM and CDR2 is ANQGSEA. CDR3 size: 13 residues.

The chain employs TRBV5-8 and TRBJ2-7, with 9 bases identical to TRBD1. V lost 3 bases to trimming and J lost 5 bases; unmatched junction nucleotides: 9. Germline values: CDR1 SGHTS, CDR2 YDEGEE. The CDR3 contains 15 residues. The CDR3 reads CASSSTGTGSHEQYF. The CDR3 nucleotides are TGTGCCAGCAGCTCAACCGGGACAGGGTCCCACGAGCAGTACTTC.